This T cell receptor (beta chain) was profiled in a study of blood T cell repertoires in COVID-19. Across the study: Spain, Italy and the United States supplied samples that represented acute and convalescent COVID-19. T cells, B-cell-depleted T cells, or PBMCs supplied cDNA or gDNA.

Under the authors' procedure: Quantification of nucleated cells was approximated via reference gene primer amplification. Assay: immunoSEQ multiplex PCR; the TCRdb copy retains only in-frame clones and omits some. V and J calls plus clone size are reproduced from that table; the DNA served to infer D and trimming. The sample consists of over 85,000 clones, approximately 81% of them appearing once. Source material: peripheral blood. The origin of this receptor is a man older than 75 with acute or convalescent COVID-19.

CDR3 protein: CASSPLDRSSYEQYF. The CDR3 bases are TGTGCCAGTAGTCCCTTGGACAGAAGCTCCTACGAGCAGTACTTC. The V gene is TRBV19, the J gene TRBJ2-7, with D tentatively TRBD1 (6 bases). This CDR3 has 15 residues. V was shortened by 5 bases and J by 0 bases, with 14 bases between the two germline ends. Germline V gene lookup returns CDR1 LNHDA and CDR2 SQIVND (reference sequence).